The 12 T cell receptor beta chains in this list originate from one sample, sequenced in a study of cytomegalovirus exposure and HLA in healthy donors. The PCR ran on 60 Vbeta and 13 Jbeta primers. Assay used: immunoSEQ multiplex PCR; TCRdb lists only in-frame clones, some missing. The sample holds over 200,000 clones, 70% to 80% seen once. The specimen was PBMCs. Receptors were obtained from a woman younger than 45 in good health and CMV-seronegative.

The genes are TRBV6-1 and TRBJ1-2; D is perhaps TRBD1 (6 bases). V gave up 1 base and J gave up 4 bases, with 25 bases separating them. CDR1 is MNHNS, CDR2 SASEGT, per germline. The CDR3 runs 19 residues. This chain's CDR3 is CASSEGFWTAFRGGYGYTF. The CDR3 nucleotides read TGTGCCAGCAGTGAAGGATTCTGGACAGCCTTCCGGGGGGGCTATGGCTACACCTTC.

For this clone: One junction end does not reproduce the germline sequence, and a read error may be involved. The CDR3, as DNA: TGTTCCAGCAGCTTAAGTTCTCCTAGTCCCTACGAGCAGTACTTC. Protein product: CSSSLSSPSPYEQYF. The chain combines TRBV7-9 with TRBJ2-7; no definite D call. Germline-derived CDR1 and CDR2 are SEHNR and FQNEAQ (reference sequence). This CDR3 contains 15 residues.

The rearrangement joins TRBV7-6 to TRBJ1-1, with D tentatively TRBD1 (5 bases). Trimming took 1 base from V and 3 from J, leaving 12 bases between them. CDR1 and CDR2 (germline): SGHVS, FNYEAQ. The length of the CDR3 is 15 residues. The CDR3 DNA follows: TGTGCCAGCAGCTTAGAGGTGGGGGAGGACACTGAAGCTTTCTTT. It yields the protein CASSLEVGEDTEAFF. The whole variable domain, filled in from reference TRBV7-6 and TRBJ1-1, reads GAGVSQSPRYKVTKRGQDVALRCDPISGHVSLYWYRQALGQGPEFLTYFNYEAQQDKSGLPNDRFSAERPEGSISTLTIQRTEQRDSAMYRCASSLEVGEDTEAFFGQGTRLTVV.

The chain recombines TRBV2 with TRBJ1-1; the D gene is possibly TRBD1 (5 bases). Germline V gene data show CDR1 as SNHLY and CDR2 as FYNNEI. V dropped 8 bases and J dropped 0 bases, with 19 bases sitting between them. The CDR3 loop spans 16 amino acids. The CDR3 DNA reads TGTGCCAGCGGGGGGGAACTGGGAAGAATGAACACTGAAGCTTTCTTT. It specifies CASGGELGRMNTEAFF.

Here the CDR3 reads CASSPLAGFYEQYF. Here the CDR3 DNA reads TGTGCCAGCAGCCCTTTGGCAGGGTTCTACGAGCAGTACTTC. The chain has TRBV6-4 and TRBJ2-7, with a weak D call TRBD1 (5 bases). V was cut by 6 bases and J by 3 bases, with 15 bases left in between. CDR1 and CDR2 (germline): MRHNA, SNTAGT. The CDR3 loop spans 14 amino acids.

The V and J genes are TRBV2 and TRBJ2-1, with 12 bases aligning to TRBD2. Germline values: CDR1 SNHLY, CDR2 FYNNEI. The V gene end was trimmed by 5 bases and the J gene end by 1 base; junction bases not matched to a gene: 9. The CDR3 loop spans 18 amino acids. The CDR3 sequence: CASSFGLAGGLSYNEQFF. In nucleotides, the CDR3 is TGTGCCAGCAGTTTTGGGCTAGCGGGAGGGCTTTCCTACAATGAGCAGTTCTTC.

The chain recombines TRBV30 with TRBJ1-2, with TRBD1 as a possible D gene (5 bases). The V end lost 2 bases, the J end lost 7 bases, and 20 bases lay between the germline ends. CDR3 length: 15 amino acids. The germline CDR1 and CDR2 sequences are GTSNPN and SVGIG (reference sequence). As DNA, the CDR3 is TGTGCCTGGAGTCAAGGACTGGGGACGCGGGGTGGCTACACCTTC. Translation: CAWSQGLGTRGGYTF.

To note about this clone: A junction boundary mismatches the germline segment, possibly from a read error. The chain joins TRBV7-9 to TRBJ2-1, with TRBD1 matching 8 bases. The CDR3 length is 16 residues. Per germline, CDR1 SEHNR and CDR2 FQNEAQ (reference sequence). As DNA, the CDR3 is TGTTCCAGCAGCTTATCGGGACAGGTCGACTACAATGAGCAGTTCTTC. Protein product: CSSSLSGQVDYNEQFF.

To note about this clone: Other DNA variants within this sample encode the same CDR3. The chain recombines TRBV7-3 with TRBJ2-7; 8 bases are shared with TRBD2. The length of the CDR3 is 13 residues. Looked up from germline, CDR1 is SGHTA and CDR2 is FQGTGA. With V trimmed by 5 bases and J by 3 bases, 3 bases remained unmatched. CDR3 DNA sequence: TGTGCCAGCAGCCCCGGGGGGGGCTACGAGCAGTACTTC. As protein: CASSPGGGYEQYF.

The rearrangement links TRBV7-9 to TRBJ2-5; D is unresolved. Looked up from germline, CDR1 is SEHNR and CDR2 is FQNEAQ (reference sequence). V was pared by 5 bases and J by 4 bases, with 11 bases between. This CDR3 contains 13 residues. CDR3 bases: TGTGCCAGCAGCCAGGAAGTTGGAGAGACCCAGTACTTC. It specifies CASSQEVGETQYF.

This clone was detected once. This sequence joins TRBV5-1 and TRBJ2-2; D is unresolved. V shed 1 base and J shed 0 bases, with 7 bases lying between them. CDR3 length equals 15 residues. CDR1 SGHRS and CDR2 YFSETQ come from the germline V gene. The chain's CDR3 is CASSLRTANTGELFF. The CDR3, as DNA: TGCGCCAGCAGCTTGCGCACAGCGAACACCGGGGAGCTGTTTTTT.

The V call is TRBV5-3, the J call TRBJ1-1; D is possibly TRBD1 (6 bases). TRBV5-3 is designated an ORF whose function remains uncertain. This CDR3 has 17 residues. The V and J ends lost 4 bases and 4 bases respectively, with 23 bases between them. As DNA, the CDR3 is TGTGCCAGAAGCCAGGGGTTGGGGGCGGCGTGGAGCACTGAAGCTTTCTTT. The encoded protein is CARSQGLGAAWSTEAFF.